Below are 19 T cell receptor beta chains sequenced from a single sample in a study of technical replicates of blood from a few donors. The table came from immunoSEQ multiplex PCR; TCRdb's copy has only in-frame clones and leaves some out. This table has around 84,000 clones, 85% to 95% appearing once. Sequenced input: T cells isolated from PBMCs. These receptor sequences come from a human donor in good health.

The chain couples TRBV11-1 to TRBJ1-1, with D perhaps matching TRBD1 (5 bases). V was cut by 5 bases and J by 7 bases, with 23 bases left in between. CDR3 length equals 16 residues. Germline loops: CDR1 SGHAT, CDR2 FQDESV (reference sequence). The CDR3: CASSLTDPGGGFEAFF. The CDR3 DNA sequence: TGTGCCAGCAGCCTCACCGACCCGGGTGGGGGGTTTGAAGCTTTCTTT.

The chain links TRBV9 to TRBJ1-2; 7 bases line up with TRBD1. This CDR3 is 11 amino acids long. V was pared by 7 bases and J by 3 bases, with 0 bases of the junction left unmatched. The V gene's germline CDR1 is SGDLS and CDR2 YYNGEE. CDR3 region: CASGQDYGYTF. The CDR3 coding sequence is TGTGCCAGCGGACAGGACTATGGCTACACCTTC.

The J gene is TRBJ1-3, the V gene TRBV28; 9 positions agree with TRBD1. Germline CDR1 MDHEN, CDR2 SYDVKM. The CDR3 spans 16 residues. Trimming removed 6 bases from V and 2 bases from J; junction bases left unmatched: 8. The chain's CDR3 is CASSFGQGWTGNTIYF. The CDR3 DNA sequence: TGTGCCAGCAGCTTCGGACAGGGGTGGACTGGAAACACCATATATTTT.

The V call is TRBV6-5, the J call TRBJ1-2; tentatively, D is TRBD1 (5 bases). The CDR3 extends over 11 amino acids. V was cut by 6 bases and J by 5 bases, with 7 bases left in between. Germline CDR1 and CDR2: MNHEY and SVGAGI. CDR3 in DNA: TGTGCCAGCAGGTCAGGGTATGGCTACACCTTC. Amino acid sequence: CASRSGYGYTF.

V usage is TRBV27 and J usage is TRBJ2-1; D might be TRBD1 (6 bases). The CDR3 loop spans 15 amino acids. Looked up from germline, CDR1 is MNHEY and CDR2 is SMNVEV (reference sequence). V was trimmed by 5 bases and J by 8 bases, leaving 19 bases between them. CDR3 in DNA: TGTGCCAGCAGTGTCTACACAGGGAGTCGGGATGAGCAGTTCTTC. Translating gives CASSVYTGSRDEQFF.

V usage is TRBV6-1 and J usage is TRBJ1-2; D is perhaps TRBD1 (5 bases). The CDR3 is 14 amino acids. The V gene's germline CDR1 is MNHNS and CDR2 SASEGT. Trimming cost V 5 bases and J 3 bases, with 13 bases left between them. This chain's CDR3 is CASSLDSPYYGYTF. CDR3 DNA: TGTGCCAGCAGTCTAGACAGTCCGTACTATGGCTACACCTTC.

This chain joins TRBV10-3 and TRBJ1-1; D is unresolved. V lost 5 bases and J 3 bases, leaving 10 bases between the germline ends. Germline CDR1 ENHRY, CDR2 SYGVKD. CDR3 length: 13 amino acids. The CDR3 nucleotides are TGTGCCATCAGTACCAGAATGGACACTGAAGCTTTCTTT. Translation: CAISTRMDTEAFF.

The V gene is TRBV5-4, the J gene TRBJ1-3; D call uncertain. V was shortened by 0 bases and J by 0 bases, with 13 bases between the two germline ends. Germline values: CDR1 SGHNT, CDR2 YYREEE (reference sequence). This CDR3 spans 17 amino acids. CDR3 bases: TGTGCCAGCAGCTTGGTGGTCAGATTACGCTCTGGAAACACCATATATTTT. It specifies CASSLVVRLRSGNTIYF.

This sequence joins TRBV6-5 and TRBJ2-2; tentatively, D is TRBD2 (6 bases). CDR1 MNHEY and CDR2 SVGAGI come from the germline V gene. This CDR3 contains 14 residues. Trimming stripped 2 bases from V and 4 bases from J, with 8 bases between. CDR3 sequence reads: CASSYQRATGELFF. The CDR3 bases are TGTGCCAGCAGTTACCAGCGGGCCACCGGGGAGCTGTTTTTT.

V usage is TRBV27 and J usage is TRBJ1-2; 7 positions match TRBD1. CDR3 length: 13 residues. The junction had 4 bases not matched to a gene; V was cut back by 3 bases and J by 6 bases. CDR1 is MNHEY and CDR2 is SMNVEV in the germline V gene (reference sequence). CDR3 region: CASSFNRGDGYTF. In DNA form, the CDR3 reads TGTGCCAGCAGTTTCAACAGGGGCGATGGCTACACCTTC.

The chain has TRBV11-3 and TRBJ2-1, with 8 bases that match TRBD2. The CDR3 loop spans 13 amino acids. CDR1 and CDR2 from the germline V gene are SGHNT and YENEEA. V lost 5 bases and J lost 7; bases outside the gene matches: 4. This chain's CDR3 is CASSPRGRNEQFF. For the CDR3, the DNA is TGTGCCAGCAGCCCCCGCGGGAGGAATGAGCAGTTCTTC.

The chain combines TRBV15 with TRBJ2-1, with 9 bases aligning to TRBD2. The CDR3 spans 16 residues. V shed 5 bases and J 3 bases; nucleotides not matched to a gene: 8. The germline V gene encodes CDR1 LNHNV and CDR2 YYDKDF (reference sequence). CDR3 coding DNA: TGTGCCACCAGCGCAGAATTGACTAGCGGCTACAATGAGCAGTTCTTC. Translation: CATSAELTSGYNEQFF.

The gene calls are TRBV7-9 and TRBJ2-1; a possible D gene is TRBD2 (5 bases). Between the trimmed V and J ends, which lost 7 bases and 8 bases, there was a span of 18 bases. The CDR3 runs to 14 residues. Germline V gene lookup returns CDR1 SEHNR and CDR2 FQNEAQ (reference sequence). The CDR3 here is CASNENNHGDEQFF. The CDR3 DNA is TGTGCCAGCAACGAAAACAATCACGGGGATGAGCAGTTCTTC. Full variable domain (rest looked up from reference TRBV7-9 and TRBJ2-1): DTGVSQNPRHKITKRGQNVTFRCDPISEHNRLYWYRQTLGQGPEFLTYFQNEAQLEKSRLLSDRFSAERPKGSFSTLEIQRTEQGDSAMYLCASNENNHGDEQFFGPGTRLTVL.

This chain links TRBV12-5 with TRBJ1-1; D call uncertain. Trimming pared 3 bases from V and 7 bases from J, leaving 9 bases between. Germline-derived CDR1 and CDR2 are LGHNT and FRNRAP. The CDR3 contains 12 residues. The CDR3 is CASGFGWNEAFF. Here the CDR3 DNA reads TGTGCTAGTGGTTTCGGGTGGAATGAAGCTTTCTTT.

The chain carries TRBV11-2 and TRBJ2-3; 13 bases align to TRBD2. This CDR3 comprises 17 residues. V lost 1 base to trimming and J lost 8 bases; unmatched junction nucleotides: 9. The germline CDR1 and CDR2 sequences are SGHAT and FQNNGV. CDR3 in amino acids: CASSLVFGLAGEGTQYF. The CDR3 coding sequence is TGTGCCAGCAGCTTAGTCTTCGGACTAGCGGGAGAGGGTACGCAGTATTTT.

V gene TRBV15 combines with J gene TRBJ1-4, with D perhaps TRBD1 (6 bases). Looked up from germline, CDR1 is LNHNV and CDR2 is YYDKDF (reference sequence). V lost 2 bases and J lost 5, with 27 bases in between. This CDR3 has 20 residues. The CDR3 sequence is CATSRPQGIVRSSANEKLFF. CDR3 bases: TGTGCCACCAGCAGACCCCAGGGGATCGTAAGATCCTCGGCGAATGAAAAACTGTTTTTT.

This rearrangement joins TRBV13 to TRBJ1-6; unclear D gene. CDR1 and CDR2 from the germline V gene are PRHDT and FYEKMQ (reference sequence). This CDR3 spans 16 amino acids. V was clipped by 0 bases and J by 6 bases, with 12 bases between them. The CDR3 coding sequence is TGTGCCAGCAGCTTAGGGTTCGGGAGAGTTAATTCACCCCTCCACTTT. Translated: CASSLGFGRVNSPLHF.

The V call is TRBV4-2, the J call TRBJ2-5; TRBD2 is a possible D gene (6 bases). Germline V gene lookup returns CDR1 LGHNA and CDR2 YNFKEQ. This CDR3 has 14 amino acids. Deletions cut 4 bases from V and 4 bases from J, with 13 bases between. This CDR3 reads CASSRGGITETQYF. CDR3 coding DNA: TGTGCCAGCAGCCGGGGAGGAATAACAGAGACCCAGTACTTC.

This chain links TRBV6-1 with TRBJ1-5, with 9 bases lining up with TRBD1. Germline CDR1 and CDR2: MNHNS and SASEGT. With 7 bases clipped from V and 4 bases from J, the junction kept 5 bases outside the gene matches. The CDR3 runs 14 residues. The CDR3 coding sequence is TGTGCCAGCACTTGGGACAGGGTAAATCAGCCCCAGCATTTT. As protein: CASTWDRVNQPQHF.